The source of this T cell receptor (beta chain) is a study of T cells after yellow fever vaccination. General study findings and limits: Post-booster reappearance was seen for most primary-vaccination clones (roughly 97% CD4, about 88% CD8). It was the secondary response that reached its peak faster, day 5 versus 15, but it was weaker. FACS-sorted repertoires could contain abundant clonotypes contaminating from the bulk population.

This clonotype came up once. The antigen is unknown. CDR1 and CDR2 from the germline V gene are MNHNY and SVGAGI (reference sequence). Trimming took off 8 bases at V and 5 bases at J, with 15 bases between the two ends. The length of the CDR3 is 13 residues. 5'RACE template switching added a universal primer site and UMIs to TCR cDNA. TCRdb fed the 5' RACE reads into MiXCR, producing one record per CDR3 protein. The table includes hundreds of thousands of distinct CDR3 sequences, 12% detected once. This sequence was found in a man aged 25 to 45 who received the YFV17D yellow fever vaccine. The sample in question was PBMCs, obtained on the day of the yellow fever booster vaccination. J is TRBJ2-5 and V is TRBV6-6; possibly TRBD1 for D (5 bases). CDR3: CASVNQGRETQYF. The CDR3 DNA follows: TGTGCCAGCGTTAACCAGGGTCGGGAGACCCAGTACTTC.